The clone carrying this T cell receptor beta chain came up once. Measured with immunoSEQ multiplex PCR; TCRdb has only the in-frame clones, and not every one. The table records 200,000 to 250,000 clones, about four fifths of them present only once. The sample belongs to a study of blood T cell repertoires in COVID-19. CDR1 is SGHTA and CDR2 is FQGNSA in the germline V gene. With 1 base clipped from V and 8 bases from J, the junction kept 4 bases outside the gene matches. CDR3 size: 14 residues. The sequenced material came from PBMCs or T cells enriched from blood (not recorded which). This chain connects TRBV7-2 to TRBJ2-1; 8 nucleotides match TRBD2. The source of this sequence is a man in his sixties who had recovered from COVID-19. DNA of the CDR3: TGTGCCAGCAGCTTAGGGTTTAGCGGGGATGAGCAGTTCTTC. It encodes CASSLGFSGDEQFF.